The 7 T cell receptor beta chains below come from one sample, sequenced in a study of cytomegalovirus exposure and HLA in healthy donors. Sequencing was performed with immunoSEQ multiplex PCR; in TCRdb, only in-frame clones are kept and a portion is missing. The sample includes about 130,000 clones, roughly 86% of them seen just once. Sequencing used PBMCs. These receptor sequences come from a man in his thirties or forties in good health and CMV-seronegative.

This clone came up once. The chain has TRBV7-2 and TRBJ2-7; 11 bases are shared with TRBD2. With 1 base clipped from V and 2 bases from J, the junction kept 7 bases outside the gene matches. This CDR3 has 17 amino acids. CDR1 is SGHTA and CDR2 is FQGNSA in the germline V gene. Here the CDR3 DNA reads TGTGCCAGCAGCTTAGTGGGAGGGACTAGCGGAACCTACGAGCAGTACTTC. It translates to CASSLVGGTSGTYEQYF.

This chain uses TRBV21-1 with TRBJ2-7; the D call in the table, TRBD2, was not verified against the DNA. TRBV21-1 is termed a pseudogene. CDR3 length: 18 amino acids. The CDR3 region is CASSHLGCRGEWCYEQYF. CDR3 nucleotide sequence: TGTGCCAGCAGCCACCTTGGTTGCAGAGGAGAATGGTGCTACGAGCAGTACTTC.

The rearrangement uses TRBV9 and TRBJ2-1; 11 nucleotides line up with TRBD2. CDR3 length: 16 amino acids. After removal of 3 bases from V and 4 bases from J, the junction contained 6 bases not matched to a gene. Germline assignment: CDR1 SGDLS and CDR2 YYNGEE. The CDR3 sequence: CASSAQGLAVYNEQFF. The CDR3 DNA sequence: TGTGCCAGCAGCGCCCAGGGACTAGCGGTTTACAATGAGCAGTTCTTC.

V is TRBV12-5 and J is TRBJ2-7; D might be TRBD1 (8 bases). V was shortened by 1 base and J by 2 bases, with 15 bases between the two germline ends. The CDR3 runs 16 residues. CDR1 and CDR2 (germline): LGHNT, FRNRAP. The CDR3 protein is CASGLGGGDRPYEQYF. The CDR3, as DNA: TGTGCTAGTGGTTTGGGAGGGGGGGACAGGCCCTACGAGCAGTACTTC.

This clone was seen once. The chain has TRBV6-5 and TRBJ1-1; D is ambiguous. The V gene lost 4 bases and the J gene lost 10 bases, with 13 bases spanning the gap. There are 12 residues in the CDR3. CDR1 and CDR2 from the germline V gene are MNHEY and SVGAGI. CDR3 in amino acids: CASSLTSLPAFF. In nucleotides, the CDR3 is TGTGCCAGCAGTTTAACGTCCCTACCAGCTTTCTTT.

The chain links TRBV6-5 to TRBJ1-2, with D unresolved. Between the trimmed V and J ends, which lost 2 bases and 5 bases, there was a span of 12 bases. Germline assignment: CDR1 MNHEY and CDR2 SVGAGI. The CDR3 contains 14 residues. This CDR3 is CASSYADTQYGYTF. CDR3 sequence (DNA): TGTGCCAGCAGTTACGCAGACACCCAGTATGGCTACACCTTC.

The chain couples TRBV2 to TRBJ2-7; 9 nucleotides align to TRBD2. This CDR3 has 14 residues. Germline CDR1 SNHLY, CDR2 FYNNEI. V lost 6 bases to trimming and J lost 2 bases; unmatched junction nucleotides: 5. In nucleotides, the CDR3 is TGTGCCAGCAGGGATCTAGCGGGGACCTACGAGCAGTACTTC. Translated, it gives CASRDLAGTYEQYF.